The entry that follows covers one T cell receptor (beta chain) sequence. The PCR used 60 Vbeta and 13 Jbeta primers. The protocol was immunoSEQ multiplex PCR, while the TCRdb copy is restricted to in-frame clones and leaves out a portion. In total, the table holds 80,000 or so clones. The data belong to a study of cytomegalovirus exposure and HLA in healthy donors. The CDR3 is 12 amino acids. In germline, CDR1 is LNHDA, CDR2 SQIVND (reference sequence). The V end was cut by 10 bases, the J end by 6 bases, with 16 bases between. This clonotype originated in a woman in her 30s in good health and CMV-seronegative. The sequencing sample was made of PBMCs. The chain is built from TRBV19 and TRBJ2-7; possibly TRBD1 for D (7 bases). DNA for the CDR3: TGTGCCACCAGGGGGGCGGCCGGCGAGCAGTACTTC. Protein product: CATRGAAGEQYF. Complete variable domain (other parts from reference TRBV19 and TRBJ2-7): DGGITQSPKYLFRKEGQNVTLSCEQNLNHDAMYWYRQDPGQGLRLIYYSQIVNDFQKGDIAEGYSVSREKKESFPLTVTSAQKNPTAFYLCATRGAAGEQYFGPGTRLTVT.